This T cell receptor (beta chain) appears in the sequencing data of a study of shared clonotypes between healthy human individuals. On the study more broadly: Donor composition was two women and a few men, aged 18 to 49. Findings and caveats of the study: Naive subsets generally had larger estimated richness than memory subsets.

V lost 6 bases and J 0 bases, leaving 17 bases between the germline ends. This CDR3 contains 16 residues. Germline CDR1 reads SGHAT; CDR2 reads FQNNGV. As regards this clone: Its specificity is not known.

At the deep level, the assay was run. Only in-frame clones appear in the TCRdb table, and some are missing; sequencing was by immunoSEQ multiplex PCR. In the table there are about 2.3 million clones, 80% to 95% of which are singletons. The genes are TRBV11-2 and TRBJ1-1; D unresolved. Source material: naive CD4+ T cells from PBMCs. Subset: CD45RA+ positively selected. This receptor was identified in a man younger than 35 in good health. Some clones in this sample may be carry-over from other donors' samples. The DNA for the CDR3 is TGTGCCAGCAGGCGTGCGGTGGCGTTAATGAACACTGAAGCTTTCTTT. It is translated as CASRRAVALMNTEAFF. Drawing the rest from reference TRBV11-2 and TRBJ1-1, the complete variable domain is EAGVAQSPRYKIIEKRQSVAFWCNPISGHATLYWYQQILGQGPKLLIQFQNNGVVDDSQLPKDRFSAERLKGVDSTLKIQPAKLEDSAVYLCASRRAVALMNTEAFFGQGTRLTVV.